A single sample is the source of the 28 T cell receptor beta chains below, sequenced in a study of blood T cell repertoires in COVID-19. Produced via immunoSEQ multiplex PCR; TCRdb's table is partial and in-frame only. The sample lists under 200,000 clones, more than 65% occurring once. The sample taken for sequencing was peripheral blood. These receptors were collected from an older woman with COVID-19, enrolled during active disease.

In its sample, this clone was seen a few times. The CDR3 nucleotides are TGTGCCAGCAGCTCCCATGAGGTGCACGTAGGCTATGGCTACACCTTC. Its translation is CASSSHEVHVGYGYTF. The genes are TRBV7-3 and TRBJ1-2; D not certain. Germline loops: CDR1 SGHTA, CDR2 FQGTGA. There are 16 residues in the CDR3. Trimming took 4 bases from V and 4 from J, leaving 19 bases between them.

The chain employs TRBV27 and TRBJ2-2, with 13 bases that match TRBD2. CDR1 is MNHEY and CDR2 is SMNVEV in the germline V gene (reference sequence). Trimming at V came to 6 bases and at J to 0 bases, leaving 7 bases not matched to a gene. The length of the CDR3 is 18 residues. CDR3 amino acids: CASSKGLAGFSNTGELFF. In nucleotides, the CDR3 is TGTGCCAGCAGCAAGGGACTAGCGGGGTTTTCGAACACCGGGGAGCTGTTTTTT.

This clone was seen at least ten times. The chain combines TRBV6-5 with TRBJ1-6; D not certain. Trimming took off 8 bases at V and 11 bases at J, with 13 bases between the two ends. From germline, CDR1 is MNHEY and CDR2 SVGAGI. The length of the CDR3 is 12 residues. Here the CDR3 DNA reads TGTGCCAGCGGGGTGGGAGTTCCACCCCTCCACTTT. It specifies CASGVGVPPLHF.

This chain links TRBV18 with TRBJ1-5; no clear D gene. Germline CDR1 and CDR2: KGHSH and LQKENI. Between the trimmed V and J ends, which lost 3 bases and 4 bases, there was a span of 10 bases. The CDR3 has 14 residues. The CDR3 DNA reads as TGTGCCAGCTCACCGTCGGCGGATAATCAGCCCCAGCATTTT. Its translation: CASSPSADNQPQHF.

The chain is built from TRBV11-2 and TRBJ2-7, with 7 bases fitting TRBD1. The CDR3 extends over 14 amino acids. Germline CDR1 is SGHAT and CDR2 is FQNNGV. V was pared by 3 bases and J by 2 bases, with 4 bases of the junction left unmatched. CDR3 coding DNA: TGTGCCAGCAGCTTTGGGACAGAGACCTACGAGCAGTACTTC. Its protein is CASSFGTETYEQYF.

The rearrangement links TRBV6-5 to TRBJ2-3; D might be TRBD2 (6 bases). V was shortened by 8 bases and J by 2 bases, with 17 bases between the two germline ends. The CDR3 runs to 15 residues. Germline V lookup: CDR1 MNHEY, CDR2 SVGAGI. The CDR3 DNA sequence: TGTGCCAGCGGAGCTCGGGGGTCATTCACAGATACGCAGTATTTT. Amino acid sequence: CASGARGSFTDTQYF.

The chain is built from TRBV10-3 and TRBJ2-7; 8 nucleotides agree with TRBD1. Looked up from germline, CDR1 is ENHRY and CDR2 is SYGVKD. After removal of 7 bases from V and 4 bases from J, the junction contained 9 bases not matched to a gene. The CDR3 is made up of 14 amino acids. In DNA, the CDR3 is TGTGCCATCAAACCCGGGACAGGCGGATACGAGCAGTACGTC. Protein product: CAIKPGTGGYEQYV.

This chain joins TRBV29-1 and TRBJ1-1; D is unresolved. Trimming removed 3 bases from V and 1 base from J, with 6 bases in between. There are 12 residues in the CDR3. Germline V gene lookup returns CDR1 SQVTM and CDR2 ANQGSEA. This chain's CDR3 is CSVDRGNTEAFF. CDR3 in DNA: TGCAGCGTTGATCGCGGGAACACTGAAGCTTTCTTT.

The chain combines TRBV5-1 with TRBJ2-1; TRBD2 is a possible D gene (7 bases). CDR1 and CDR2 (germline): SGHRS, YFSETQ. Deletions cut 5 bases from V and 4 bases from J, with 16 bases between. CDR3 length: 15 residues. CDR3 protein: CASSLSGDTYNEQFF. CDR3 sequence (DNA): TGCGCCAGCAGTCTCAGCGGGGACACATACAATGAGCAGTTCTTC. Full variable domain (remainder filled in from reference TRBV5-1 and TRBJ2-1): KAGVTQTPRYLIKTRGQQVTLSCSPISGHRSVSWYQQTPGQGLQFLFEYFSETQRNKGNFPGRFSGRQFSNSRSEMNVSTLELGDSALYLCASSLSGDTYNEQFFGPGTRLTVL.

The chain employs TRBV27 and TRBJ2-2, with 9 nucleotides matching TRBD1. The germline V gene encodes CDR1 MNHEY and CDR2 SMNVEV (reference sequence). The V gene end was trimmed by 5 bases and the J gene end by 1 base; junction bases not matched to a gene: 5. This CDR3 has 16 amino acids. The CDR3 is CASSPPGQGNTGELFF. The CDR3 DNA sequence: TGTGCCAGCAGTCCCCCGGGACAGGGGAACACCGGGGAGCTGTTTTTT.

DNA of the CDR3: TGTGCCAGTAGTATCCCCCGGGCGGGGGGCGCCCAGCCCCAGCATTTT. Protein: CASSIPRAGGAQPQHF. The chain is built from TRBV19 and TRBJ1-5; TRBD1 might be the D (6 bases). V was cut by 3 bases and J by 7 bases, with 19 bases left in between. Germline-derived CDR1 and CDR2 are LNHDA and SQIVND (reference sequence). This CDR3 has 16 amino acids.

This chain links TRBV30 with TRBJ2-3, with 10 bases fitting TRBD2. CDR3 length: 16 amino acids. Germline CDR1 GTSNPN, CDR2 SVGIG (reference sequence). The CDR3 sequence is CASAGTAGGPWDTQYF. The CDR3 DNA follows: TGTGCTTCCGCAGGTACAGCGGGAGGGCCCTGGGATACGCAGTATTTT.

The gene calls are TRBV3-1 (or the pseudogene TRBV3-2) and TRBJ2-3, with TRBD2 identical over 7 bases. The CDR3 has 14 residues. Germline lookup yields CDR1 LGHDT and CDR2 YNNKEL (reference sequence). The junction had 2 bases not matched to a gene; V was cut back by 0 bases and J by 5 bases. The CDR3 loop reads CASSQDPSGDTQYF. The CDR3 nucleotides are TGTGCCAGCAGCCAAGATCCTAGCGGAGATACGCAGTATTTT.

The V call is TRBV4-2, the J call TRBJ1-2; 7 nucleotides agree with TRBD1. The CDR3 consists of 16 residues. The trim removed 0 bases at V and 4 bases at J, leaving 8 bases unmatched. Per germline, CDR1 LGHNA and CDR2 YNFKEQ. The CDR3 sequence: CASSQDLIGTVYGYTF. DNA for the CDR3: TGTGCCAGCAGCCAAGATCTTATTGGGACAGTCTATGGCTACACCTTC.

The chain employs TRBV5-1 and TRBJ1-3; tentative D call: TRBD1 (5 bases). The germline CDR1 and CDR2 sequences are SGHRS and YFSETQ. V lost 0 bases, J lost 0 bases, and 13 bases lay in between. CDR3 size: 17 residues. CDR3 loop: CASSLEGTRSSGNTIYF. CDR3 coding DNA: TGCGCCAGCAGCTTGGAAGGGACTCGGAGCTCTGGAAACACCATATATTTT.

The V gene is TRBV10-3, the J gene TRBJ2-2, with 7 positions matching TRBD1. Looked up from germline, CDR1 is ENHRY and CDR2 is SYGVKD. The CDR3 spans 14 residues. J gave up 3 bases and V 9 bases, and 7 bases lay outside the gene matches. Written as DNA, the CDR3 is TGTGCCATAAGACAGGGCTGGGACACCGGGGAGCTGTTTTTT. This encodes CAIRQGWDTGELFF.

J is TRBJ2-1 and V is TRBV5-1; TRBD2 agrees at 13 bases. V shed 1 base and J 1 base; nucleotides not matched to a gene: 8. Germline CDR1 SGHRS, CDR2 YFSETQ. There are 19 residues in the CDR3. The CDR3 is CASSLQGLAGAGSYNEQFF. CDR3 coding DNA: TGCGCCAGCAGCTTGCAAGGACTAGCGGGAGCGGGGTCCTACAATGAGCAGTTCTTC.

The chain employs TRBV9 and TRBJ1-6; D is perhaps TRBD1 (5 bases). The length of the CDR3 is 15 residues. V was clipped by 4 bases and J by 9 bases, with 17 bases between them. Germline V gene sequence: CDR1 SGDLS, CDR2 YYNGEE. In DNA form, the CDR3 reads TGTGCCAGCAGCCCGGGTGGGGGGGGTGGTTCACCCCTCCACTTT. Translation: CASSPGGGGGSPLHF.

The chain uses TRBV18 and TRBJ2-3, with D possibly being TRBD2 (5 bases). V was pared by 8 bases and J by 0 bases, with 12 bases between. Per germline, CDR1 KGHSH and CDR2 LQKENI. The CDR3 is 14 residues long. The CDR3: CASQVLESTDTQYF. The DNA of the CDR3 is TGTGCCAGCCAAGTACTAGAGAGCACAGATACGCAGTATTTT.

The V gene is TRBV27, the J gene TRBJ2-5, with a weak D call TRBD2 (6 bases). The CDR3 totals 19 residues. The V gene lost 5 bases and the J gene lost 4 bases, with 29 bases spanning the gap. From germline, CDR1 is MNHEY and CDR2 SMNVEV (reference sequence). The CDR3 here is CASSPTRIAGPTLGETQYF. For the CDR3, the DNA is TGTGCCAGCAGTCCCACACGGATCGCGGGACCTACCCTGGGAGAGACCCAGTACTTC.

This clone was detected a few times. The chain has TRBV19 and TRBJ1-6; D is uncertain. The CDR3 is made up of 17 amino acids. Germline CDR1 is LNHDA and CDR2 is SQIVND (reference sequence). Trimming removed 11 bases at V and 0 bases at J, with 20 bases between. CDR3 DNA sequence: TGTGCCTCAAAAGGCGGGGAGGGTCGCTCCTATAATTCACCCCTCCACTTT. Translation: CASKGGEGRSYNSPLHF.

The chain links TRBV5-1 to TRBJ1-1; TRBD1 matches at 9 bases. Germline V CDR1 and CDR2: SGHRS, YFSETQ. The CDR3 spans 15 residues. With V trimmed by 4 bases and J by 1 base, 5 bases remained unmatched. CDR3 bases: TGCGCCAGCAGCACGGGACAGGGTAAGAACACTGAAGCTTTCTTT. Translating it yields CASSTGQGKNTEAFF.

V gene TRBV29-1 combines with J gene TRBJ1-5; 8 bases map to TRBD1. Germline CDR1 SQVTM, CDR2 ANQGSEA. The junction had 3 bases not matched to a gene; V was cut back by 3 bases and J by 5 bases. This CDR3 is 13 amino acids long. The CDR3 protein is CSVDSGGDQPQHF. As DNA, the CDR3 is TGCAGCGTTGATTCAGGGGGCGATCAGCCCCAGCATTTT.

The J gene is TRBJ2-7, the V gene TRBV5-1; the match to TRBD2 covers 7 bases. J lost 7 bases, V lost 6 bases, and 7 bases had no gene match. CDR3 length equals 12 residues. Germline CDR1 reads SGHRS; CDR2 reads YFSETQ. For the CDR3, the DNA is TGCGCCAGCACCCAACCCGGGGGGGAGCAGTACTTC. Its translation is CASTQPGGEQYF.

The CDR3 DNA reads as TGTGCCAGCAGCAATCAAGAGGGTGGGCGGTCAACTAGCGGGAGGACCAGCTCCTACAATGAGCAGTTCTTC. This codes for CASSNQEGGRSTSGRTSSYNEQFF. V usage is TRBV21-1 and J usage is TRBJ2-1; the DNA was not compared with TRBD2, the D call given in the table. TRBV21-1 is reported as a pseudogene. This CDR3 contains 24 residues.

V gene TRBV9 combines with J gene TRBJ2-3; D remains ambiguous. Germline-derived CDR1 and CDR2 are SGDLS and YYNGEE. V was clipped by 3 bases and J by 2 bases, with 10 bases between them. The CDR3 covers 14 residues. In DNA, the CDR3 is TGTGCCAGCAGCGAGACCGGGTACACAGATACGCAGTATTTT. Its protein product is CASSETGYTDTQYF.

A single count supports this clone. The V gene is TRBV6-1, the J gene TRBJ1-2; TRBD1 aligns across 8 bases. The trim removed 0 bases at V and 3 bases at J, leaving 6 bases unmatched. Germline V gene lookup returns CDR1 MNHNS and CDR2 SASEGT. The CDR3 length is 16 residues. For the CDR3, the DNA is TGTGCCAGCAGTGAAGCAGACAGGGGAGGCGACTATGGCTACACCTTC. It is translated as CASSEADRGGDYGYTF.

This clone was recorded a few times. The V and J genes are TRBV11-2 and TRBJ1-5, with 10 bases aligning to TRBD1. The CDR3 is 14 residues long. The junction had 2 bases not matched to a gene; V was cut back by 5 bases and J by 4 bases. From germline, CDR1 is SGHAT and CDR2 FQNNGV. CDR3 in amino acids: CASSKDRGNQPQHF. CDR3 coding DNA: TGTGCCAGCAGCAAGGACAGGGGGAATCAGCCCCAGCATTTT.